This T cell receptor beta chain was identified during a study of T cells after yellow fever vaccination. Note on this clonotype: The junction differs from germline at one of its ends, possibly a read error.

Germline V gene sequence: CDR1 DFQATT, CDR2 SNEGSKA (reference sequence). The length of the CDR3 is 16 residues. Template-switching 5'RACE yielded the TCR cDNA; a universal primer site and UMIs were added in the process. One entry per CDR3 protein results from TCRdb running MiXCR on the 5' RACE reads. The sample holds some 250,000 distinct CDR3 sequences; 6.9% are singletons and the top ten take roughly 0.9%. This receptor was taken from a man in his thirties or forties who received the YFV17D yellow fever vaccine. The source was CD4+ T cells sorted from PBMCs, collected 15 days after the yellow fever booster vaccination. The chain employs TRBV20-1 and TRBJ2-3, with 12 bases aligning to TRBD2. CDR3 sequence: CCASLWTSGNSDTQYF. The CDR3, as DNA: TGCTGTGCTAGCCTCTGGACTAGCGGGAATTCAGATACGCAGTATTTT.